Below, one TCR beta chain is given with its context. Its antigen is as yet unknown. Sequencing was performed with immunoSEQ multiplex PCR; in TCRdb, only in-frame clones are kept and a portion is missing. The data show under 150,000 clones, 75% to 95% seen once. These data are taken from a study of graft-versus-host responses after intestinal transplantation. Study observations and caveats: Some GvH clones were seen earlier in gut or blood, suggesting intestinal origin.

The germline V and J ends were trimmed by 6 bases and 3 bases, with 9 bases remaining between them. From germline, CDR1 is SQVTM and CDR2 ANQGSEA. The CDR3 loop spans 11 amino acids. This TCR derives from a human donor who received an intestinal transplant. The specimen comprised unstimulated CD4+ T cells sorted from spleen or lymph node cells, sampled before intestinal transplant. The J gene is TRBJ2-7, the V gene TRBV29-1, with D perhaps matching TRBD2 (5 bases). The CDR3, as DNA: TGCAGCGTCTTGGACTTCTACGAGCAGTACTTC. Amino acids: CSVLDFYEQYF.